This T cell receptor (beta chain) appears in the sequencing data of a study of PD-1 blockade in classical Hodgkin lymphoma (dated by TCRdb to about 2020). About the investigation overall: Nivolumab dosing was 3 mg/kg intravenously every 2 weeks, continuing until either disease progression or unacceptable toxicity. The study used CyTOF and TCR beta sequencing to define a peripheral blood immune signature of response to PD-1 blockade in classical Hodgkin lymphoma.

CDR1 and CDR2 (SGHRS, YFSETQ) derive from the germline V gene. Trimming removed 0 bases from V and 6 bases from J, leaving 8 bases between the germline ends. There are 13 amino acids in the CDR3, from cysteine to phenylalanine inclusive. Of all the DNA, just the CDR3 is kept, 39 bases in frame from base 1. The sample's time point, from its label and the paper: cycle 4 day 1 (C4D1), after six to seven weeks of nivolumab. Every trial patient had relapsed after autologous stem cell transplantation, and cohorts A, B and C differed in prior brentuximab vedotin exposure. The trial cohort comprised 60 or so patients with relapsed/refractory classical Hodgkin lymphoma whose best overall responses were complete response, partial response or progressive disease. In the multi-cohort phase II CheckMate 205 trial, trial patients received single-agent nivolumab. An independent review committee assessed best overall response by applying the 2007 International Working Group response criteria. Trial PBMCs were obtained immediately prior to nivolumab initiation (C1D1) and on therapy at cycle 2 day 1 and cycle 4 day 1. Peripheral blood was collected in 8 mL Vacutainer Cell Preparation Tubes, from which PBMCs were isolated by centrifugation and then cryopreserved.

The Qiagen DNeasy kit was used to extract genomic DNA both from unsorted PBMCs and from the negatively selected CD4+ and CD8+ fractions. TCR beta CDR3 regions were amplified by immunoSEQ multiplex PCR using primers annealing to V and J segments. Amplification bias was minimized using a synthetic immune receptor repertoire, and residual bias was removed computationally after sequencing. On the authors' methods: Custom Python scripts were used to quantify repertoire diversity as the Shannon entropy index. Unsorted, CD4+ and CD8+ repertoires were analyzed separately, except in combined analyses where CD4+ and CD8+ sequences were merged in silico. A clone counted as expanded when the clone's frequency after treatment rose at least 2-fold relative to C1D1, and clones undetected at baseline were given a pseudocount of 0.5. Singleton clones were defined as clones with 0 or 1 copy at C1D1, and non-singleton clones were defined as clones with 2 or more copies. By matching protein sequences in sorted samples from the same patient, clones expanded in unsorted samples were annotated as CD4+, CD8+ or unknown. Wilcoxon tests on paired samples were used to test changes in diversity from C1D1 to C4D1. TCRdb obtained this table from immuneACCESS and retained in-frame rearrangements with V and J assigned. These tables miss some clones; where compared with another copy, unresolved V genes account for less than half of the shortfall, and the remainder is unexplained. Clone size and V and J calls were adopted from that table, with D and trimming inferred from the DNA. Counted in this sample were around 17,000 clones; about four fifths of them appeared once. Of the sample, roughly 13% falls within the top ten clones.

As regards this clone: Its antigen has not been determined. No much larger clonotype is one base removed from it; base qualities were not supplied.

Study-level results and caveats: The study was limited to a single clinical trial cohort, and causes of repertoire differences, possibly disease activity or prior therapy, remained undefined. Baseline diversity similar to that of newly diagnosed patients was observed in trial patients achieving complete response, whereas significantly lower diversity was observed in partial responders and progressors. By C4D1, a significant rise was seen in CD4+ TCR diversity but not in CD8+ TCR diversity (p=0.0027 vs p=0.16), and the rise was most apparent among complete responders (p=0.02). Baseline TCR diversity was reported to be lower in newly diagnosed patients than in healthy donors, and even lower in relapsed/refractory patients. Diversity was lower in patients who began nivolumab less than 1 year after ASCT, so these patients were left out of later analyses to avoid confounding by immune reconstitution.

The V and J segments used are TRBV5-1 and TRBJ2-3; TRBD2 is possibly the D segment (5 matching bases). The sequence came from a human donor with classical Hodgkin lymphoma. This sample comprised peripheral blood mononuclear cells (PBMCs), obtained before the fourth cycle of nivolumab. Here is the DNA: TGCGCCAGCAGCTTGGCGGGGATGGATACGCAGTATTTT. This translates into CASSLAGMDTQYF.